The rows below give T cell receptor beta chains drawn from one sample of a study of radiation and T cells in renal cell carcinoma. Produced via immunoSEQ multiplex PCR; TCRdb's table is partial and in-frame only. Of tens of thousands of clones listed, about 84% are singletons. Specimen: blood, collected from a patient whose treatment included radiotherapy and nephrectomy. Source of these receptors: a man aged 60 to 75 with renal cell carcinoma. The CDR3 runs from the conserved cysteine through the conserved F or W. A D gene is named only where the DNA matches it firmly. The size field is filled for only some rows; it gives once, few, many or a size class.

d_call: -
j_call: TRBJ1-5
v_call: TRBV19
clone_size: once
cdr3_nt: TGTGCCAGTAGTATAGAATTCAATCAGCCCCAGCATTTT
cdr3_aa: CASSIEFNQPQHF

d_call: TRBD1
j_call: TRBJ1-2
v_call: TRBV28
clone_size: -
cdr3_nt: TGTGCCAGCATTCCTACCGGGACAGGGGGTGGCTACACCTTC
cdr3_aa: CASIPTGTGGGYTF

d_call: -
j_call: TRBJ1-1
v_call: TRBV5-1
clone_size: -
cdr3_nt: TGCGCCAGCAGCTTGTTTGGTGATAAAAACACTGAAGCTTTCTTT
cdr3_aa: CASSLFGDKNTEAFF

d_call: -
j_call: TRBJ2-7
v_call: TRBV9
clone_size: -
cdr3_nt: TGTGCCAGCAGCGTAGGAGGGTGGTCCTCGGAGTACGAGCAGTACTTC
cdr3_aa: CASSVGGWSSEYEQYF

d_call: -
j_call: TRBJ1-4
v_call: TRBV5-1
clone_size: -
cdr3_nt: TGCGCCAGCAGCTCTGGGGTCGGAGAAAAACTGTTTTTT
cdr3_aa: CASSSGVGEKLFF

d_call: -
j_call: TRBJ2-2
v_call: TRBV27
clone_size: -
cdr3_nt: TGTGCCAGCAGTAGAAGCATGGCAGGGACTACCGGGGAGCTGTTTTTT
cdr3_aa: CASSRSMAGTTGELFF

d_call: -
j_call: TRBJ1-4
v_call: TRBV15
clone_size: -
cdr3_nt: TGTGCCACCAGCAGAGATAACGGAGAAAAACTGTTTTTT
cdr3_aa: CATSRDNGEKLFF

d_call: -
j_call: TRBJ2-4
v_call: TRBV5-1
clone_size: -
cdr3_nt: TGCGCCAGCAGCTTGGACAGGGTAGTGGCCAAAAACATTCAGTACTTC
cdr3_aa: CASSLDRVVAKNIQYF

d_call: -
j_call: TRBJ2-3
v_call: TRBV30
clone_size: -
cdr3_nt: TGTGCCTGGAGTGTACTCGGGCCTGCTGATACGCAGTATTTT
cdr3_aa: CAWSVLGPADTQYF

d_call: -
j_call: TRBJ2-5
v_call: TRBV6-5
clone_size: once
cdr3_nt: TGTGCCAGCAGTTCCCTTACCGGGACTTTGGAGACCCAGTACTTC
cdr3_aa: CASSSLTGTLETQYF

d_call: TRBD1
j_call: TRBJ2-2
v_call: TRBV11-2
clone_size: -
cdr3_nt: TGTGCCAGCAGTTCCAATTACGGCAGGGGGCCTAACACCGGGGAGCTGTTTTTT
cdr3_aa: CASSSNYGRGPNTGELFF

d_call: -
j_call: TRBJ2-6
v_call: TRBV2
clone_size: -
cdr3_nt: TGTGCCAGCAGCTCACACCCCGGGGGACCGGGACTGCGGGCCAACGTCCTGACTTTC
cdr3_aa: CASSSHPGGPGLRANVLTF

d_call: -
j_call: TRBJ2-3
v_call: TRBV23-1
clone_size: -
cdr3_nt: TGCGCCAGCAGTCAGGCCCCGGGGGTGATGGGCACAGATACGCAGTATTTT
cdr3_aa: CASSQAPGVMGTDTQYF

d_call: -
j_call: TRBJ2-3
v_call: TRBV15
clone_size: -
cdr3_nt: TGTGCCACCAGCAGAGATCCGACAGGAGATGATACGCAGTATTTT
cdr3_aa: CATSRDPTGDDTQYF

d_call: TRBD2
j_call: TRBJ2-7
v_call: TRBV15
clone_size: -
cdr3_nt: TGTGCCACCAGCAGAGGGCCTAGCGGCTACGAGCAGTACTTC
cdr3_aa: CATSRGPSGYEQYF

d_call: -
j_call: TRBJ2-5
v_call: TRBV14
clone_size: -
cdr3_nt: TGTGCCAGCAGCCGCCCGACAGGATCTAAAGAGACCCAGTACTTC
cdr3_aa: CASSRPTGSKETQYF

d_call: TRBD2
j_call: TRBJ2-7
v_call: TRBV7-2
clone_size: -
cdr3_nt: TGTGCCAGCAGCCGCGGACTAGCGGGTGCCGAGCAGTACTTC
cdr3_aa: CASSRGLAGAEQYF

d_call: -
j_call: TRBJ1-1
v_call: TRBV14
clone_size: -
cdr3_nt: TGTGCCAGCAGCGTAGGATTCCGGACTGAAGCTTTCTTT
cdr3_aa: CASSVGFRTEAFF

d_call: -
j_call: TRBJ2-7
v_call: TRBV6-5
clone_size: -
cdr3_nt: TGTGCCAGCAGTTATTTCAGGGAAGGAGGCGAGCAGTACTTC
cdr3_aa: CASSYFREGGEQYF

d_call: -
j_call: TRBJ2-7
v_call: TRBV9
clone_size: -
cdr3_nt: TGTGCCAGCAGTAGAATTGGCACCTCCTACGAGCAGTACTTC
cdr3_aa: CASSRIGTSYEQYF

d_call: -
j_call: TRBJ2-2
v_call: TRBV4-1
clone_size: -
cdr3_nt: TGCGCCAGCAGCCGCCGGGACGGGTACACCGGGGAGCTGTTTTTT
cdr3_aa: CASSRRDGYTGELFF

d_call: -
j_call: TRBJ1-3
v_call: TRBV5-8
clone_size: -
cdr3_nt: TGTGCCAGCAGCTTGGCCGAGGGAATTCTATCTGGAAACACCATATATTTT
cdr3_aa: CASSLAEGILSGNTIYF

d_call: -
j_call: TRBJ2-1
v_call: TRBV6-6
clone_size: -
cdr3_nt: TGTGCCAGCAAGTCCCTACATCGGTACTCGAATGAGCAGTTCTTC
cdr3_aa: CASKSLHRYSNEQFF

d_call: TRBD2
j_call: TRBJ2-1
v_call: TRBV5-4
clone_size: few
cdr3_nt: TGTGCCAGCAGCTTTACTAGCGGGAGGTTGAATGAGCAGTTCTTC
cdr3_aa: CASSFTSGRLNEQFF

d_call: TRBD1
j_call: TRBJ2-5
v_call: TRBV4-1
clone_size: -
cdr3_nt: TGCGCCAGCAGCCAAGTGTCGACAGGGGCGGGGTGGGAGACCCAGTACTTC
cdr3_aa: CASSQVSTGAGWETQYF

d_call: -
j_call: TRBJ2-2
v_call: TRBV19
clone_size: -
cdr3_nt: TGTGCCAGTAGGACCAACACCGGGGAGCTGTTTTTT
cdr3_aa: CASRTNTGELFF

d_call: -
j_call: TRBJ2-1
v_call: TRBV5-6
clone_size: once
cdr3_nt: TGTGCCAGCAGCCCTACGGGGGGCGACGACAATGAGCAGTTCTTC
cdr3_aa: CASSPTGGDDNEQFF

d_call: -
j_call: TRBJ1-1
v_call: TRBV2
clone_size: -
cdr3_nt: TGTGCCAGCAGTGAAGCTGGGGGGGAAGTGGCCACTGAAGCTTTCTTT
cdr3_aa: CASSEAGGEVATEAFF

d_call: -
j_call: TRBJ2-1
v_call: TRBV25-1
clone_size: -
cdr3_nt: TGTGCCAGCACCCATGGCCGGAGGGGAACCAGTGAGCAGTTCTTC
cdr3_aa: CASTHGRRGTSEQFF

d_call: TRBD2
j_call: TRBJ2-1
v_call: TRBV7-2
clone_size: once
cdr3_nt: TGTGCCAGCAGCTTAGGCGTAGCGGGAGTATATGAGCAGTTCTTC
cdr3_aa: CASSLGVAGVYEQFF

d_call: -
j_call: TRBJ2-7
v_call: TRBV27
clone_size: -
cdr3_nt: TGTGCCAGCAGTTTGTATGCTAGCGTTTCCTACGAGCAGTACTTC
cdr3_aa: CASSLYASVSYEQYF

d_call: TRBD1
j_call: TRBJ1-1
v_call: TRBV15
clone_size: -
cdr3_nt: TGTGCCACCAGCAGACAGGGGGCTGAAGCTTTCTTT
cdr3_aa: CATSRQGAEAFF

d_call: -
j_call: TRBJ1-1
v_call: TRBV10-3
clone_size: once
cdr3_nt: TGTGCCATCGGCGGACAAAGGACTGAAGCTTTCTTT
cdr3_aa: CAIGGQRTEAFF